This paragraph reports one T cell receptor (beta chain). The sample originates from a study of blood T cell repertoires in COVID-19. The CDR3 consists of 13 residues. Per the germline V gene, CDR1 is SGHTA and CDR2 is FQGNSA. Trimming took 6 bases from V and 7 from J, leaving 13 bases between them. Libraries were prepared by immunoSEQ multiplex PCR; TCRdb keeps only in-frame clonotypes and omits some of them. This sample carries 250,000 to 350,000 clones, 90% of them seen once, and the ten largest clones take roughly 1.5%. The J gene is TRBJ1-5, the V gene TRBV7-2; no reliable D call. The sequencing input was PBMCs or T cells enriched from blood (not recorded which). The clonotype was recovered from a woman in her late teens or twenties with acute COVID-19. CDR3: CASSRAGGQPQHF. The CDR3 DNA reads TGTGCCAGCAGTAGGGCGGGAGGACAGCCCCAGCATTTT.